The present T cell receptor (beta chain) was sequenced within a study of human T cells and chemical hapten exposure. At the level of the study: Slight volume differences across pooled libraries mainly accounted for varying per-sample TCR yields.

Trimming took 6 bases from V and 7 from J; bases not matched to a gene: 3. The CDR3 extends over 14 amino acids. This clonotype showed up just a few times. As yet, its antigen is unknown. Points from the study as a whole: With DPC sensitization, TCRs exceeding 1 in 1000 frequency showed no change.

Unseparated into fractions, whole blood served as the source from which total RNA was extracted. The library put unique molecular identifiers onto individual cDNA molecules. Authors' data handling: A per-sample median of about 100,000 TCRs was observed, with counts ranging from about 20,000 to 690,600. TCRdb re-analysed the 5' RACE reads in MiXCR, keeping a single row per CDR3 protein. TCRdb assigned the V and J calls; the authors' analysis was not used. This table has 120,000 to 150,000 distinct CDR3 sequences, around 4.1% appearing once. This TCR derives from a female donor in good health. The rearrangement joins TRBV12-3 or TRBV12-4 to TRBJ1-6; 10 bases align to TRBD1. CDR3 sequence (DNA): TGTGCCAGCAGAGAGACAGGGGGCAATTCACCCCTCCACTTT. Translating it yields CASRETGGNSPLHF.